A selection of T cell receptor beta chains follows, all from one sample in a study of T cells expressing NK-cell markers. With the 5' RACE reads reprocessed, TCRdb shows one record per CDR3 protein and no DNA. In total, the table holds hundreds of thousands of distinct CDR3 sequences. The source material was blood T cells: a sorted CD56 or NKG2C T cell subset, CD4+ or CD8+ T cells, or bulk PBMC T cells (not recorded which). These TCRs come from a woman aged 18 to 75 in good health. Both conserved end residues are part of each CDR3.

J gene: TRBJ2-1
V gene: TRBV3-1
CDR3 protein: CASSHGTSGRAKNEQFF

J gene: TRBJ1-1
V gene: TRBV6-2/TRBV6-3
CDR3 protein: CASSHDRGVMNTEAFF

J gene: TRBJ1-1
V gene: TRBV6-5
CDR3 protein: CASSYSTTGRGAFF

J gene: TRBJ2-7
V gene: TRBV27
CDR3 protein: CASSFMAGDYEQYF

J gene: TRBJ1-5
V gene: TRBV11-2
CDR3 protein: CASSNHSNQPQHF

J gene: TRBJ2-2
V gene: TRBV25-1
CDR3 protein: CASTPLGTGSGELFF

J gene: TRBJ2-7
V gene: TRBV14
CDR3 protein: CASSQEGWGTSGAYEQYF

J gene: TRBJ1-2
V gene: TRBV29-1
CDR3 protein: CSAPDRGFSYGYTF

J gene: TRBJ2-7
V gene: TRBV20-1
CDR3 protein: CSATPAGITYEQYF

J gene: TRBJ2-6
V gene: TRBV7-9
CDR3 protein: CASSLVGSSSGANVLTF

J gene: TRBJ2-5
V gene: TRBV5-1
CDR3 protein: CASYRGDQETQYF

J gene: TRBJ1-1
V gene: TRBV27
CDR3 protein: CASSWGRGSSEAFF

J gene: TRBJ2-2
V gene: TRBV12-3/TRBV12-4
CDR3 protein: CASSWVGTGELFF

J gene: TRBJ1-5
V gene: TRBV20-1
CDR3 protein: CSARDHRGQNQPQHF

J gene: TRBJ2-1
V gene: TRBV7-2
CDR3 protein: CASSLKILGLGNEQFF

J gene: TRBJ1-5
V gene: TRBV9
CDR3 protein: CASSVGTGQPQHF

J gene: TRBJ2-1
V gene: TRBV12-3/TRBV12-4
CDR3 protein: CASSPSGGPGNEQFF

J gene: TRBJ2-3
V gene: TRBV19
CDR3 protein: CATVGREDTQYF

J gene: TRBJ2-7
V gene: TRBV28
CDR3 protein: CASSLFPRTGGRYEQYF

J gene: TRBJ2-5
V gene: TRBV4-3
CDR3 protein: CASSQLSVGTQYF

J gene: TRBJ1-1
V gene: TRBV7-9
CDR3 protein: CASSFSQEKAFF

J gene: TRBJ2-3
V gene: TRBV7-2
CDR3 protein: CASSSRPGTQYF

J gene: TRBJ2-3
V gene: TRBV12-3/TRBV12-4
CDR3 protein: CASRPISTDTQYF

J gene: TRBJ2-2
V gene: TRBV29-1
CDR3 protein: CSVARTTDTGELFF

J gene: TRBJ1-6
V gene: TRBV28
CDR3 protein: CASRTASPLHF

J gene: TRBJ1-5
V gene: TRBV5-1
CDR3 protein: CASSLAAGGQPQHF

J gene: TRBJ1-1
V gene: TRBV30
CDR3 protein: CAWSILGDTEAFF

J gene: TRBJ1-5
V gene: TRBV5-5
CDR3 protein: CASSWGDRGRDQPQHF

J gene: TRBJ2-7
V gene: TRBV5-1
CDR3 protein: CASSLGWGRADEQYF

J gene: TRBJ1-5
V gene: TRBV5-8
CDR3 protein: CASSLGSGRNQPQHF

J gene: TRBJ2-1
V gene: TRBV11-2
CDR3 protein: CASSPRGGLAELYVEQFF